The clone carrying this TCR beta chain was counted at least ten times. Its target is not known. The V gene end was trimmed by 1 base and the J gene end by 3 bases; junction bases not matched to a gene: 4. Germline V CDR1 and CDR2: MNHEY, SMNVEV (reference sequence). The CDR3 extends over 16 amino acids. These data originate in a study of T-cell reconstitution after alpha-beta-depleted transplantation in children. Study-wide results and limits: T-cell counts and diversity were attributed mostly to newly produced T cells one year after transplant. There were some patients whose high TCRbeta diversity at day 60 came from surviving recipient T cells and thymic progenitors. In patients about two months after transplant, alpha-beta T cells reportedly arose from several hundred expanded graft clones.

Preparation of the TCRbeta library used unique molecular identifiers. TCRdb processed the PCR reads anew with MiXCR; each CDR3 protein has one entry. The sample shows hundreds of thousands of distinct CDR3 sequences, around 13% of them seen only once. This chain links TRBV27 with TRBJ2-3, with 10 bases lining up with TRBD2. The starting material was PBMCs, mostly from graft donor cells, obtained 360 days after TCRalphabeta/CD19-depleted stem cell transplant. This TCR was recovered from a male patient between 10 and 17 years old who had a stem cell transplant for acute myeloid leukemia, so the T cells may come from the graft donor. CDR3 nucleotides: TGTGCCAGCAGTTTATTGGGACTAGCGAATACAGATACGCAGTATTTT. It is translated as CASSLLGLANTDTQYF.